These 27 T cell receptor beta chains were all obtained from the same sample, sequenced in a study of blood T cell repertoires in COVID-19. Generated by immunoSEQ multiplex PCR, the TCRdb table keeps only in-frame clones and is missing some. The table has hundreds of thousands of clones, about nine tenths seen once; the top ten hold 11%. Sequenced: peripheral blood. The receptor set was obtained from a woman between 25 and 40 years old with COVID-19, enrolled during active disease.

V usage is TRBV9 and J usage is TRBJ1-2; TRBD1 matches 9 bases. The CDR3 consists of 19 residues. Per germline, CDR1 SGDLS and CDR2 YYNGEE. The trim removed 0 bases at V and 1 base at J, leaving 13 bases unmatched. The CDR3 spells CASSVALRDRVSRNYGYTF. The DNA for the CDR3 is TGTGCCAGCAGCGTAGCTCTAAGGGACAGGGTATCGCGTAACTATGGCTACACCTTC.

The chain links TRBV11-2 to TRBJ2-1; 7 nucleotides match TRBD1. Germline V CDR1 and CDR2: SGHAT, FQNNGV. V trimming: 5 bases; J trimming: 7 bases; junction bases outside the gene matches: 11. The CDR3 covers 15 residues. The CDR3 loop is CASSPQRAGGNEQFF. The CDR3 nucleotides read TGTGCCAGCAGCCCCCAGAGGGCAGGGGGTAATGAGCAGTTCTTC.

This clone was picked up one time. The chain has TRBV6-6 and TRBJ2-1, with unresolved D. Germline V lookup: CDR1 MNHNY, CDR2 SVGAGI (reference sequence). V lost 6 bases and J 6 bases, leaving 9 bases between the germline ends. The CDR3 sequence is 12 residues long. The CDR3 bases are TGTGCCAGCAGCGCCACATCCAATGAGCAGTTCTTC. It is translated as CASSATSNEQFF.

The genes are TRBV15 and TRBJ2-1; 7 nucleotides line up with TRBD1. Germline assignment: CDR1 LNHNV and CDR2 YYDKDF (reference sequence). The J segment lost 1 base and the V segment lost 5 bases, leaving 5 bases of the junction unmatched. The CDR3 loop spans 15 amino acids. This CDR3 reads CATSYDRVSYNEQFF. In DNA, the CDR3 is TGTGCCACCAGCTACGACAGGGTATCCTACAATGAGCAGTTCTTC.

In its sample, this clone was seen once. The chain recombines TRBV27 with TRBJ1-3; a weak D match, TRBD1 (5 bases). CDR1 is MNHEY, CDR2 SMNVEV, per germline (reference sequence). CDR3 length: 14 amino acids. Trimming removed 3 bases from V and 0 bases from J, with 6 bases in between. CDR3 in amino acids: CASSFRGSGNTIYF. The CDR3 nucleotides read TGTGCCAGCAGTTTTAGGGGCTCTGGAAACACCATATATTTT.

The chain joins TRBV4-1 to TRBJ2-5; 8 positions match TRBD1. CDR3 size: 15 residues. In germline, CDR1 is MGHRA, CDR2 YSYEKL. V lost 1 base, J lost 5 bases, and 6 bases stayed unmatched. CDR3 DNA sequence: TGCGCCAGCAGCCAAGTTGGACAGGGTCGGGAGACCCAGTACTTC. This gives the protein CASSQVGQGRETQYF.

The chain joins TRBV19 to TRBJ1-2; 7 bases fit TRBD1. V shed 5 bases and J 7 bases; nucleotides not matched to a gene: 10. This CDR3 is built from 14 residues. The germline V gene encodes CDR1 LNHDA and CDR2 SQIVND (reference sequence). CDR3 nucleotides: TGTGCCAGTAGTCAAACAGGGGTGGGTCGTGGCTACACCTTC. It specifies CASSQTGVGRGYTF.

The CDR3 sequence: CAIRTGPNQETQYF. DNA for the CDR3: TGTGCCATCAGAACAGGGCCAAACCAAGAGACCCAGTACTTC. The chain carries TRBV10-3 and TRBJ2-5, with D possibly matching TRBD1 (6 bases). This CDR3 is 14 amino acids long. Trimming took off 6 bases at V and 0 bases at J, with 11 bases between the two ends. Germline lookup yields CDR1 ENHRY and CDR2 SYGVKD.

The gene calls are TRBV5-1 and TRBJ1-1, with 11 nucleotides matching TRBD1. In germline, CDR1 is SGHRS, CDR2 YFSETQ. With V trimmed by 6 bases and J by 3 bases, 4 bases remained unmatched. This CDR3 is 14 amino acids long. CDR3 in amino acids: CASTGDRGDTEAFF. The CDR3 nucleotides are TGCGCCAGCACTGGGGACAGGGGGGACACTGAAGCTTTCTTT.

This chain uses TRBV7-9 with TRBJ1-6; possible D gene TRBD1, 5 bases. V was trimmed by 3 bases and J by 10 bases, leaving 16 bases between them. CDR1 SEHNR and CDR2 FQNEAQ come from the germline V gene (reference sequence). The CDR3 sequence is 15 residues long. The CDR3 DNA is TGTGCCAGCAGCTTCGGGCCTCCGGGGGAGTCACCCCTCCACTTT. This translates into CASSFGPPGESPLHF.

J is TRBJ1-1 and V is TRBV27; 8 positions match TRBD1. This CDR3 contains 14 residues. V dropped 6 bases and J dropped 3; count of bases not matched to a gene: 6. In germline, CDR1 is MNHEY, CDR2 SMNVEV (reference sequence). The CDR3, as DNA: TGTGCCAGCAGCCCCAGGGGGCGGGACACTGAAGCTTTCTTT. It codes for CASSPRGRDTEAFF.

V is TRBV28 and J is TRBJ2-1; tentative D call: TRBD1 (6 bases). V was clipped by 2 bases and J by 0 bases, with 17 bases between them. The CDR3 consists of 18 residues. Germline CDR1 is MDHEN and CDR2 is SYDVKM. The CDR3: CASSLVLAGQSSYNEQFF. The DNA for the CDR3 is TGTGCCAGCAGTTTAGTCCTCGCCGGACAGAGCTCCTACAATGAGCAGTTCTTC. Variable domain in full (rest from reference TRBV28 and TRBJ2-1): DVKVTQSSRYLVKRTGEKVFLECVQDMDHENMFWYRQDPGLGLRLIYFSYDVKMKEKGDIPEGYSVSREKKERFSLILESASTNQTSMYLCASSLVLAGQSSYNEQFFGPGTRLTVL.

The chain combines TRBV4-2 with TRBJ1-2; D ambiguous. The CDR3 is made up of 16 amino acids. Germline V lookup: CDR1 LGHNA, CDR2 YNFKEQ. Between the trimmed V and J ends, which lost 0 bases and 0 bases, there was a span of 11 bases. The CDR3 protein is CASSQDHGRSNYGYTF. CDR3 DNA sequence: TGTGCCAGCAGCCAAGATCATGGCCGCTCTAACTATGGCTACACCTTC.

The V and J genes are TRBV5-1 and TRBJ2-3, with TRBD2 matching over 7 bases. Germline V gives CDR1 SGHRS, CDR2 YFSETQ. V dropped 2 bases and J dropped 1; count of bases not matched to a gene: 7. This CDR3 has 16 residues. The CDR3 region is CASSFGGGIGTDTQYF. The CDR3 coding sequence is TGCGCCAGCAGCTTCGGGGGAGGGATCGGCACAGATACGCAGTATTTT.

This sequence joins TRBV5-1 and TRBJ2-1, with 9 bases fitting TRBD2. V lost 4 bases, J lost 9 bases, and 8 bases stayed unmatched. Germline CDR1 and CDR2: SGHRS and YFSETQ. This CDR3 has 14 residues. DNA of the CDR3: TGCGCCAGCAGCGGAATTAGCGGGGGAGTTGAGCAGTTCTTC. Protein product: CASSGISGGVEQFF.

The chain recombines TRBV5-5 with TRBJ1-5; unclear D gene. CDR1 and CDR2 (germline): SGHKS, YYEKEE (reference sequence). V lost 2 bases, J lost 4 bases, and 13 bases lay in between. There are 15 residues in the CDR3. CDR3 coding DNA: TGTGCCAGCAGCTTTGACTCCGCCCCAAATCAGCCCCAGCATTTT. It specifies CASSFDSAPNQPQHF. The entire variable domain, with the rest obtained from reference TRBV5-5 and TRBJ1-5, is as follows: DAGVTQSPTHLIKTRGQQVTLRCSPISGHKSVSWYQQVLGQGPQFIFQYYEKEERGRGNFPDRFSARQFPNYSSELNVNALLLGDSALYLCASSFDSAPNQPQHFGDGTRLSIL.

The gene calls are TRBV7-9 and TRBJ1-2; 7 bases align to TRBD1. Germline CDR1 SEHNR, CDR2 FQNEAQ (reference sequence). Unmatched junction bases numbered 9, after V lost 5 bases and J lost 0 bases. This CDR3 has 16 amino acids. As DNA, the CDR3 is TGTGCCAGCAGCCCCACAGGGGCCCCCCCTAACTATGGCTACACCTTC. Translation gives CASSPTGAPPNYGYTF.

The chain joins TRBV2 to TRBJ2-4; maybe TRBD1 (5 bases). Trimming took off 4 bases at V and 1 base at J, with 14 bases between the two ends. CDR1 is SNHLY, CDR2 FYNNEI, per germline. CDR3 length: 16 residues. CDR3 DNA sequence: TGTGCCAGCAGTGTTCGGGCAGGGATGGCCAAAAACATTCAGTACTTC. Amino acids: CASSVRAGMAKNIQYF.

This chain links TRBV4-1 with TRBJ1-6; D perhaps matches TRBD1 (5 bases). The length of the CDR3 is 17 residues. V lost 2 bases to trimming and J lost 3 bases, with 14 bases between them. Germline V gene sequence: CDR1 MGHRA, CDR2 YSYEKL. CDR3 nucleotide sequence: TGCGCCAGCAGCCAAATATTCGGGGACTTCTATAATTCACCCCTCCACTTT. As protein: CASSQIFGDFYNSPLHF.

The chain joins TRBV7-9 to TRBJ1-2, with D perhaps matching TRBD1 (6 bases). This CDR3 spans 16 amino acids. CDR1 is SEHNR, CDR2 FQNEAQ, per germline (reference sequence). V gave up 4 bases and J gave up 8 bases, with 23 bases separating them. Here the CDR3 reads CASSSLSHRVEGGYTF. The CDR3 coding sequence is TGTGCCAGCAGCTCTCTTTCACACAGGGTAGAAGGGGGCTACACCTTC.

This chain links TRBV6-1 with TRBJ1-4; D unresolved. V was shortened by 0 bases and J by 5 bases, with 13 bases between the two germline ends. From germline, CDR1 is MNHNS and CDR2 SASEGT. The CDR3 has 16 amino acids. The CDR3: CASSEARWALNEKLFF. The CDR3 bases are TGTGCCAGCAGTGAAGCGCGTTGGGCGTTAAATGAAAAACTGTTTTTT.

This clone showed up just once. The chain carries TRBV6-5 and TRBJ2-5, with 8 bases fitting TRBD1. V shed 6 bases and J 5 bases; nucleotides not matched to a gene: 5. This CDR3 spans 13 amino acids. The germline V gene encodes CDR1 MNHEY and CDR2 SVGAGI. The DNA of the CDR3 is TGTGCCAGCAGGAGGACAGGGCTCGAGACCCAGTACTTC. Amino acid sequence: CASRRTGLETQYF.

In its sample, this clone was seen a few times. The sample contains more than one DNA sequence encoding this CDR3. The V gene is TRBV7-9, the J gene TRBJ1-2; D is ambiguous. This CDR3 spans 13 amino acids. The V end was cut by 1 base, the J end by 4 bases, with 7 bases between. Germline V gene sequence: CDR1 SEHNR, CDR2 FQNEAQ (reference sequence). The CDR3 here is CASSLGRAYGYTF. As DNA, the CDR3 is TGTGCCAGCAGCTTAGGGCGGGCCTATGGCTACACCTTC.

This chain connects TRBV2 to TRBJ2-1; maybe TRBD2 (5 bases). The germline gives CDR1 SNHLY, CDR2 FYNNEI. The CDR3 has 13 residues. Trimming took off 6 bases at V and 6 bases at J, with 12 bases between the two ends. CDR3 sequence: CASSGEQFNEQFF. CDR3 nucleotide sequence: TGTGCCAGCAGCGGGGAACAGTTCAATGAGCAGTTCTTC.

The chain is built from TRBV5-6 and TRBJ1-4; 8 bases fit TRBD1. The CDR3 has 14 residues. Germline V lookup: CDR1 SGHDT, CDR2 YYEEEE. Trimming at V came to 5 bases and at J to 6 bases, leaving 6 bases not matched to a gene. The CDR3 bases are TGTGCCAGCAGTTGGACAGGGAGGGATGAAAAACTGTTTTTT. Translated: CASSWTGRDEKLFF.

V gene TRBV6-2 or TRBV6-3 combines with J gene TRBJ2-1; D might be TRBD1 (6 bases). The V end was cut by 5 bases, the J end by 7 bases, with 12 bases between. Germline CDR1 MNHEY, CDR2 SVGEGT. This CDR3 comprises 13 residues. The CDR3 bases are TGTGCCAGCAGTCGAACAGGGAAGAATGAGCAGTTCTTC. Translated, it gives CASSRTGKNEQFF.

The chain has TRBV19 and TRBJ1-1; TRBD1 is a possible D gene (5 bases). This CDR3 is 13 amino acids long. Germline V gene sequence: CDR1 LNHDA, CDR2 SQIVND (reference sequence). The V gene lost 3 bases and the J gene lost 3 bases, with 8 bases spanning the gap. The DNA for the CDR3 is TGTGCCAGTAGTATTCAGGGTCACACTGAAGCTTTCTTT. Residues: CASSIQGHTEAFF.